This is a list of T cell receptor beta chains from one sample in a study of CD8+CD57+ T cells in acquired aplastic anemia. TCRdb re-derived calls from the reads in MiXCR, one entry per CDR3 protein. Of some 180,000 distinct CDR3 sequences in the sample, 40% to 55% were seen once. Sequenced input: sorted CD4+, CD8+, or CD8+CD57+ T cells (not recorded which) from PBMCs. The receptors come from a human donor in good health. The CDR3 runs from the conserved cysteine through the conserved F or W. D genes are given only for firm matches. Clone size is stated in some rows and not others, as once, few, many or a class when expanded.

TRBV10-3,TRBJ2-1,NA,NA,CAISASQGSYNEQFF,TGTGCCATCAGTGCTAGCCAGGGTTCCTACAATGAGCAGTTCTTC
TRBV7-8,TRBJ2-3,NA,TRBD1,CASTGGGDTQYF,TGTGCCAGCACAGGGGGCGGTGATACGCAGTATTTT
TRBV7-6,TRBJ2-7,NA,NA,CASSSAGRNYEQYF,TGTGCCAGCAGCTCGGCGGGACGCAACTACGAGCAGTACTTC
TRBV20-1,TRBJ2-7,NA,TRBD2,CSARGSGSGYEQYF,TGCAGTGCTAGAGGCAGCGGGAGTGGCTACGAGCAGTACTTC
TRBV24-1,TRBJ1-2,many,NA,CATSEGTVYGYTF,TGTGCCACCAGCGAGGGTACCGTCTATGGCTACACCTTC
TRBV9,TRBJ2-1,many,NA,CASSVAGGYPYNEQFF,TGTGCCAGCAGCGTAGCTGGGGGGTACCCCTACAATGAGCAGTTCTTC
TRBV10-1,TRBJ2-3,many,TRBD2,CASSGGTSGRRYTQYF,TGCGCCAGCAGTGGGGGGACTAGCGGGAGGAGGTATACGCAGTATTTT
TRBV7-8,TRBJ1-1,few,NA,CASSDQGNEAFF,TGTGCCAGCAGCGACCAGGGGAACGAAGCTTTCTTT
TRBV4-3,TRBJ2-3,NA,TRBD2,CASSQDSGEGSGRRSTDTQYF,TGCGCCAGCAGCCAAGATTCGGGGGAGGGTTCCGGTCGGCGAAGCACAGATACGCAGTATTTT
TRBV24-1,TRBJ2-7,NA,NA,CATSQSGPGGEQYF,TGTGCCACCAGTCAATCGGGACCCGGTGGGGAGCAGTACTTC
TRBV29-1,TRBJ2-7,NA,TRBD2,CSVDGLDAYEQYF,TGCAGCGTTGACGGACTAGATGCCTACGAGCAGTACTTC
TRBV7-2,TRBJ1-4,NA,NA,CASSAKGVEKLFF,TGTGCCAGCAGCGCGAAGGGGGTCGAAAAACTGTTTTTT
TRBV4-1,TRBJ1-5,few,TRBD1,CASSQGNYRGRSNQPQHF,TGCGCCAGCAGCCAAGGTAATTACAGGGGACGCAGCAATCAGCCCCAGCATTTT
TRBV11-2,TRBJ2-1,NA,TRBD2,CASSFSGRPNEQSF,TGTGCCAGCAGCTTTAGCGGGAGACCAAATGAGCAGTCCTTC
TRBV7-8,TRBJ1-1,NA,TRBD1,CASSVTGSDTEAFF,TGTGCCAGCAGCGTGACAGGGTCGGACACTGAAGCTTTCTTT
TRBV24-1,TRBJ1-4,NA,NA,CATSGTGSEKLFF,TGTGCCACCAGTGGAACAGGGAGTGAAAAACTGTTTTTT
TRBV19,TRBJ2-2,NA,NA,CASILGPGELFF,TGTGCCAGTATTTTAGGGCCCGGGGAGCTGTTTTTT
TRBV2,TRBJ2-5,NA,TRBD2,CASSSGRSQETQYF,TGTGCCAGCTCTAGCGGGAGATCACAAGAGACCCAGTACTTC
TRBV5-1,TRBJ2-1,many,NA,CASSFSLVPGNEQFF,TGCGCCAGCAGCTTTTCGCTTGTTCCGGGTAATGAGCAGTTCTTC
TRBV6-5,TRBJ2-3,once,TRBD1,CASSSGTGGFTDTQYF,TGTGCCAGCAGTTCTGGGACAGGGGGCTTCACAGATACGCAGTATTTT
TRBV24-1,TRBJ1-2,once,TRBD1,CATSDPGTGWGYTF,TGTGCCACCAGTGATCCGGGGACAGGGTGGGGCTACACCTTC
TRBV15,TRBJ2-6,NA,NA,CATSRELRDSGANVLTF,TGTGCCACCAGCAGAGAGCTCAGGGACTCTGGGGCCAACGTCCTGACTTTC
TRBV20-1,TRBJ2-3,many,TRBD2,CSHLSGSTDTQYF,TGCAGCCATCTTAGCGGGAGCACAGATACGCAGTATTTT
TRBV28,TRBJ2-7,NA,NA,CASSYRVDERYF,TGTGCCAGCAGTTACAGGGTTGACGAGCGGTACTTC
TRBV12-3/TRBV12-4,TRBJ2-5,many,TRBD2,CASSSERDDPRETQYF,TGTGCCAGCAGTTCGGAGCGGGACGATCCCCGGGAGACCCAGTACTTC
TRBV29-1,TRBJ1-2,once,NA,CSAPGAGLNYGYTF,TGCAGCGCCCCCGGAGCAGGGCTGAACTATGGCTACACCTTC
TRBV29-1,TRBJ1-2,NA,NA,CSVELNYGYTF,TGCAGCGTTGAGCTCAACTATGGCTACACCTTC
TRBV15,TRBJ1-3,NA,NA,CATSFQRGVSGNTIYF,TGTGCCACCAGCTTCCAAAGGGGGGTCTCTGGAAACACCATATATTTT